The clone carrying this T cell receptor (beta chain) was detected many times. Its matching antigen is unknown. The data were obtained in a study of prognosis after radiotherapy for stage I lung cancer. Study findings and constraints: Stereotactic body radiation therapy was followed by fewer unique TCR clones, median about 10,000 versus 6,900.

Amplicons of TCR beta CDR3 were generated from genomic DNA by two-round multiplex PCR. First-round PCR used primers specific to each TRBV and TRBJ gene. Via MiXCR, TCRdb re-called the multiplex PCR reads, giving one row per CDR3 protein. The sample shows tens of thousands of distinct CDR3 sequences, more than 20% of them seen only once. The TCR was taken from a donor aged 50 or older with non-small cell lung cancer. The sequenced sample was PBMCs, obtained before or after stereotactic body radiation therapy (not recorded which).

The CDR3 nucleotides read TGTGCCAGCAGCTTAGTGGTGGGGGGCAGAGGAAAACTGTTTTTT. This codes for CASSLVVGGRGKLFF. The chain couples TRBV11-2 to TRBJ1-4; D might be TRBD1 (6 bases). V dropped 1 base and J dropped 10 bases, with 16 bases sitting between them. This CDR3 is built from 15 residues. Per the germline V gene, CDR1 is SGHAT and CDR2 is FQNNGV.